This TCR beta chain was captured by sequencing in a study of regulatory T cells in long-lasting Graves disease. Study-level points and caveats: Fewer public clonotypes were shared by new patients (around 960) than by persistent patients (about 2,800).

Germline V gives CDR1 MGHRA, CDR2 YSYEKL. CDR3 size: 16 residues. V lost 4 bases and J 1 base, leaving 16 bases between the germline ends. About this clonotype: Its antigen is unidentified. Just one base apart from a much larger clone, this may be a read error.

Stated time point: newly diagnosed GD, antithyroid drugs for less than 3 months. PBMCs were the source of the RNA used for TCR sequencing. In building TCR beta libraries, iRepertoire HTBI primers were used together with Arm-PCR of CDR3 regions. Each CDR3 protein gets one entry after TCRdb re-called the multiplex PCR reads with MiXCR. This table has hundreds of thousands of distinct CDR3 sequences, over 15% appearing once. In addition, the sample was reused for a study of T cells in Graves' hyperthyroidism and ophthalmopathy.

The input for sequencing was peripheral blood mononuclear cells (PBMCs), taken at new diagnosis, from a patient treated with antithyroid drugs. The TCR originated in a man aged 40-49 years with Graves disease. The chain carries TRBV4-1 and TRBJ1-1, with D unclear. The CDR3 loop is CASSPNPTRANTEAFF. CDR3 bases: TGCGCCAGCAGCCCAAACCCCACAAGGGCGAACACTGAAGCTTTCTTT.